Below are 29 T cell receptor beta chains sequenced from a single sample in a study of blood T cell repertoires in COVID-19. The data were produced by immunoSEQ multiplex PCR, yet TCRdb's version contains in-frame clones alone and is incomplete. The data show more than 95,000 clones, around 76% seen once. The source material was peripheral blood. The receptor source for this set is a woman aged 70-85 years with acute or convalescent COVID-19.

The chain couples TRBV5-1 to TRBJ2-7; possible D gene TRBD1, 5 bases. The V end was cut by 4 bases, the J end by 7 bases, with 9 bases between. From germline, CDR1 is SGHRS and CDR2 YFSETQ. The CDR3 runs 11 residues. CDR3 nucleotides: TGCGCCAGCAGCGCAGGGCTAGAGCAGTACTTC. It is translated as CASSAGLEQYF.

The rearrangement uses TRBV20-1 and TRBJ2-3; 8 bases line up with TRBD2. The CDR3 length is 19 residues. The germline V gene encodes CDR1 DFQATT and CDR2 SNEGSKA (reference sequence). The ends lost 3 bases at V and 0 bases at J; junction bases unmatched: 17. The CDR3 sequence: CSASLTPLAGKTSTDTQYF. CDR3 coding DNA: TGCAGTGCTAGTCTTACCCCCTTAGCGGGGAAAACTAGCACAGATACGCAGTATTTT.

The chain couples TRBV6-6 to TRBJ2-1, with D perhaps matching TRBD1 (6 bases). From germline, CDR1 is MNHNY and CDR2 SVGAGI (reference sequence). The CDR3 runs to 15 residues. With 4 bases removed from V and 4 bases from J, the gap between germline ends came to 14 bases. CDR3 amino acids: CASSSGRGSYNEQFF. The CDR3 region has the DNA TGTGCCAGCAGTTCAGGCAGGGGTTCATACAATGAGCAGTTCTTC.

V and J are TRBV10-1 and TRBJ2-7; no clear D. V dropped 2 bases and J dropped 0 bases, with 11 bases sitting between them. CDR3 length: 15 amino acids. Germline V gene sequence: CDR1 WNHNN, CDR2 SYGVQD (reference sequence). CDR3 loop: CASSETPSPSYEQYF. DNA of the CDR3: TGCGCCAGCAGTGAGACCCCCAGTCCCTCCTACGAGCAGTACTTC.

The J gene is TRBJ2-7, the V gene TRBV19; TRBD1 agrees at 7 bases. There are 13 residues in the CDR3. Germline lookup yields CDR1 LNHDA and CDR2 SQIVND (reference sequence). Trimming cost V 5 bases and J 6 bases; bases outside gene matches: 7. The CDR3: CASSAGQAGEQYF. DNA for the CDR3: TGTGCCAGTAGTGCAGGACAGGCCGGCGAGCAGTACTTC.

This clone was recorded at least ten times. This chain links TRBV7-9 with TRBJ1-2; perhaps TRBD1 as D (6 bases). The CDR3 spans 13 residues. The V end lost 1 base, the J end lost 8 bases, and 11 bases lay between the germline ends. Per the germline V gene, CDR1 is SEHNR and CDR2 is FQNEAQ (reference sequence). DNA for the CDR3: TGTGCCAGCAGCTTAGGGACAGACAGGGGCTACACCTTC. It translates to CASSLGTDRGYTF.

The rearrangement links TRBV19 to TRBJ1-2; TRBD1 aligns across 11 bases. CDR3 length: 15 amino acids. In germline, CDR1 is LNHDA, CDR2 SQIVND (reference sequence). Unmatched junction bases numbered 5, after V lost 3 bases and J lost 5 bases. CDR3 amino acids: CASSIPGQGVYGYTF. The CDR3 DNA is TGTGCCAGTAGTATCCCGGGACAGGGGGTATATGGCTACACCTTC. The full variable domain, in which reference TRBV19 and TRBJ1-2 provide the parts outside the CDR3, is DGGITQSPKYLFRKEGQNVTLSCEQNLNHDAMYWYRQDPGQGLRLIYYSQIVNDFQKGDIAEGYSVSREKKESFPLTVTSAQKNPTAFYLCASSIPGQGVYGYTFGSGTRLTVV.

CDR3 nucleotides: TGTGCCAGCAATTCAGCGGGGCAAGAGACCCAGTACTTC. Residues: CASNSAGQETQYF. The chain combines TRBV7-2 with TRBJ2-5; TRBD2 matches at 7 bases. The germline CDR1 and CDR2 sequences are SGHTA and FQGNSA. The CDR3 extends over 13 amino acids. V trimming: 7 bases; J trimming: 2 bases; junction bases outside the gene matches: 4.

This clone occurred once. This chain links TRBV19 with TRBJ1-2; D remains ambiguous. Germline V gives CDR1 LNHDA, CDR2 SQIVND (reference sequence). The CDR3 loop spans 13 amino acids. V was trimmed by 3 bases and J by 4 bases, leaving 9 bases between them. For the CDR3, the DNA is TGTGCCAGTAGTATGGCAGGCCTCTATGGCTACACCTTC. This sequence encodes CASSMAGLYGYTF.

This chain connects TRBV10-1 to TRBJ2-3, with 9 bases matching TRBD1. The CDR3 loop spans 16 amino acids. V lost 5 bases, J lost 4 bases, and 10 bases stayed unmatched. Germline CDR1 and CDR2: WNHNN and SYGVQD (reference sequence). CDR3 DNA sequence: TGCGCCAGCAGTCACCTGGGACAGGGAGGAGCAGATACGCAGTATTTT. Amino acids: CASSHLGQGGADTQYF.

This clone came up once. This chain links TRBV6-5 with TRBJ1-5; no clear D gene. Trimming removed 6 bases at V and 3 bases at J, with 12 bases between. Germline CDR1 is MNHEY and CDR2 is SVGAGI. The CDR3 consists of 14 residues. In nucleotides, the CDR3 is TGTGCCAGCAGACACACCCATGCCAATCAGCCCCAGCATTTT. This sequence encodes CASRHTHANQPQHF.

The V and J genes are TRBV9 and TRBJ2-1; TRBD1 matches at 12 bases. Germline V gives CDR1 SGDLS, CDR2 YYNGEE. This CDR3 contains 15 residues. Unmatched junction bases numbered 6, after V lost 2 bases and J lost 9 bases. CDR3 sequence reads: CASSVAGQGAGEQFF. The CDR3 nucleotides read TGTGCCAGCAGCGTTGCGGGACAGGGGGCGGGTGAGCAGTTCTTC.

The chain recombines TRBV5-1 with TRBJ2-2, with D possibly matching TRBD1 (7 bases). Trimming left V 4 bases short and J 0 bases short, with 13 bases between. Germline lookup yields CDR1 SGHRS and CDR2 YFSETQ. This CDR3 region has 16 residues. CDR3 in DNA: TGCGCCAGCAGCAGGGGAGGACAGGCGAACACCGGGGAGCTGTTTTTT. Encoded protein: CASSRGGQANTGELFF.

The sample holds a few counts of this clone. The rearrangement uses TRBV5-1 and TRBJ1-3, with D possibly being TRBD1 (6 bases). The germline V and J ends were trimmed by 2 bases and 2 bases, with 14 bases remaining between them. CDR1 SGHRS and CDR2 YFSETQ come from the germline V gene. CDR3 size: 16 residues. CDR3 in amino acids: CASSFGGAITGNTIYF. The CDR3 bases are TGCGCCAGCAGCTTCGGGGGGGCGATCACTGGAAACACCATATATTTT.

The rearrangement uses TRBV11-3 and TRBJ2-5; 7 bases align to TRBD2. V was pared by 5 bases and J by 5 bases, with 8 bases of the junction left unmatched. The germline V gene has CDR1 SGHNT and CDR2 YENEEA. The CDR3 sequence is 14 residues long. The CDR3 spells CASSPGGRSETQYF. DNA of the CDR3: TGTGCCAGCAGCCCGGGAGGTAGATCCGAGACCCAGTACTTC.

The genes are TRBV28 and TRBJ1-2, with TRBD1 as a possible D gene (6 bases). Germline-derived CDR1 and CDR2 are MDHEN and SYDVKM. Between the trimmed V and J ends, which lost 1 base and 7 bases, there was a span of 16 bases. The CDR3 spans 15 residues. The CDR3 region has the DNA TGTGCCAGCAGTTTATACAGGGAGGGTCCTCCTGGCTACACCTTC. This translates into CASSLYREGPPGYTF.

The chain uses TRBV6-2 or TRBV6-3 and TRBJ1-2; D possibly corresponds to TRBD1 (5 bases). V was clipped by 2 bases and J by 2 bases, with 15 bases between them. Germline assignment: CDR1 MNHEY and CDR2 SVGEGT. CDR3 length: 16 amino acids. CDR3 loop: CASSYGGADTNYGYTF. As DNA, the CDR3 is TGTGCCAGCAGTTACGGCGGGGCCGACACCAACTATGGCTACACCTTC.

The V call is TRBV14, the J call TRBJ1-2; 12 nucleotides line up with TRBD1. CDR3 length: 14 residues. V gave up 4 bases and J gave up 7 bases; unmatched junction bases: 4. CDR1 is SGHDN, CDR2 FVKESK, per germline. CDR3 loop: CASSPGTGGFGYTF. The CDR3 DNA reads TGTGCCAGCAGCCCCGGGACAGGGGGCTTTGGCTACACCTTC.

The gene calls are TRBV14 and TRBJ2-7; 8 bases are a match to TRBD1. The junction had 9 bases not matched to a gene; V was cut back by 1 base and J by 1 base. The CDR3 runs to 17 residues. CDR1 is SGHDN, CDR2 FVKESK, per germline. The CDR3 sequence: CASSQAPGTGLSYEQYF. The CDR3 DNA reads as TGTGCCAGCAGCCAAGCCCCCGGGACAGGACTTTCCTACGAGCAGTACTTC. Filled out from reference TRBV14 and TRBJ2-7, the complete variable domain reads EAGVTQFPSHSVIEKGQTVTLRCDPISGHDNLYWYRRVMGKEIKFLLHFVKESKQDESGMPNNRFLAERTGGTYSTLKVQPAELEDSGVYFCASSQAPGTGLSYEQYFGPGTRLTVT.

This clone was found once. This chain links TRBV7-2 with TRBJ1-2; TRBD1 aligns across 8 bases. Germline lookup yields CDR1 SGHTA and CDR2 FQGNSA. V gave up 4 bases and J gave up 3 bases; unmatched junction bases: 7. The CDR3 totals 15 residues. The DNA for the CDR3 is TGTGCCAGCAGCTCCCCAGGGACAGGCGACTATGGCTACACCTTC. Encoded protein: CASSSPGTGDYGYTF. The variable domain in full, with the rest retrieved from reference TRBV7-2 and TRBJ1-2, is GAGVSQSPSNKVTEKGKDVELRCDPISGHTALYWYRQSLGQGLEFLIYFQGNSAPDKSGLPSDRFSAERTGGSVSTLTIQRTQQEDSAVYLCASSSPGTGDYGYTFGSGTRLTVV.

The chain is built from TRBV10-3 and TRBJ1-2; 8 positions agree with TRBD1. CDR1 is ENHRY and CDR2 is SYGVKD in the germline V gene. With V trimmed by 3 bases and J by 5 bases, 17 bases remained unmatched. This CDR3 region has 18 residues. The DNA for the CDR3 is TGTGCCATCAGTGAAACGGGGACAGGCGGAGCCGGGCCTTATGGCTACACCTTC. It codes for CAISETGTGGAGPYGYTF.

This sequence joins TRBV5-1 and TRBJ2-3, with 12 bases that match TRBD2. The J segment lost 0 bases and the V segment lost 5 bases, leaving 4 bases of the junction unmatched. This CDR3 spans 16 amino acids. The germline V gene has CDR1 SGHRS and CDR2 YFSETQ. CDR3 sequence reads: CASRGGTSGSTDTQYF. The CDR3 nucleotides are TGCGCCAGCAGGGGAGGGACTAGCGGGAGCACAGATACGCAGTATTTT.

V is TRBV9 and J is TRBJ1-6; no clear D gene. V was shortened by 3 bases and J by 6 bases, with 22 bases between the two germline ends. There are 18 residues in the CDR3. Per germline, CDR1 SGDLS and CDR2 YYNGEE. For the CDR3, the DNA is TGTGCCAGCAGCGGACGAGCCCGGACTGATGGGAGTAATTCACCCCTCCACTTT. Translated, it gives CASSGRARTDGSNSPLHF. The variable domain in full, with the rest retrieved from reference TRBV9 and TRBJ1-6, is DSGVTQTPKHLITATGQRVTLRCSPRSGDLSVYWYQQSLDQGLQFLIQYYNGEERAKGNILERFSAQQFPDLHSELNLSSLELGDSALYFCASSGRARTDGSNSPLHFGNGTRLTVT.

The chain uses TRBV7-9 and TRBJ2-7; tentatively, D is TRBD1 (6 bases). Trimming took off 5 bases at V and 0 bases at J, with 11 bases between the two ends. Germline values: CDR1 SEHNR, CDR2 FQNEAQ (reference sequence). The CDR3 runs 14 residues. In DNA form, the CDR3 reads TGTGCCAGCAGCGCCGGACAGAGCTCCTACGAGCAGTACTTC. Its translation is CASSAGQSSYEQYF.

This clone was seen ten or more times. The V and J genes are TRBV4-3 and TRBJ2-6; D might be TRBD2 (5 bases). Trimming pared 0 bases from V and 0 bases from J, leaving 15 bases between. Germline lookup yields CDR1 LGHNA and CDR2 YSLEER. The CDR3 consists of 19 residues. Here the CDR3 DNA reads TGCGCCAGCAGCCAAGATGCCGCTCGAGGGAGCTCTGGGGCCAACGTCCTGACTTTC. Translated, it gives CASSQDAARGSSGANVLTF.

This chain connects TRBV20-1 to TRBJ1-2; D not resolved. The germline gives CDR1 DFQATT, CDR2 SNEGSKA (reference sequence). This CDR3 region has 11 residues. V lost 5 bases, J lost 2 bases, and 6 bases lay in between. The CDR3, as DNA: TGCAGTGCTGCGGAGAACTATGGCTACACCTTC. Translated, it gives CSAAENYGYTF.

The rearrangement links TRBV6-5 to TRBJ2-3; 8 nucleotides line up with TRBD2. The CDR3 is 15 amino acids. V lost 8 bases and J lost 6; bases outside the gene matches: 13. Germline values: CDR1 MNHEY, CDR2 SVGAGI. CDR3 region: CASRGGSNNVDTQYF. CDR3 in DNA: TGTGCCAGCCGGGGGGGCAGTAACAATGTGGATACGCAGTATTTT.

This rearrangement joins TRBV27 to TRBJ2-5, with D unresolved. The CDR3 has 15 residues. The germline V gene has CDR1 MNHEY and CDR2 SMNVEV (reference sequence). Trimming removed 9 bases from V and 2 bases from J, with 19 bases in between. CDR3 sequence: CASSRSRQVQETQYF. The CDR3 coding sequence is TGTGCCAGTTCTAGGTCCCGGCAAGTACAAGAGACCCAGTACTTC.

This clone came up a few times. The CDR3 DNA follows: TGTGCCAGCAGCGTAGGTAACTCCAACACTGAAGCTTTCTTT. This codes for CASSVGNSNTEAFF. J is TRBJ1-1 and V is TRBV9; D unresolved. Germline values: CDR1 SGDLS, CDR2 YYNGEE. Trimming removed 0 bases at V and 2 bases at J, with 8 bases between. This CDR3 spans 14 amino acids. Looking up the rest from reference TRBV9 and TRBJ1-1 gives the full variable domain: DSGVTQTPKHLITATGQRVTLRCSPRSGDLSVYWYQQSLDQGLQFLIQYYNGEERAKGNILERFSAQQFPDLHSELNLSSLELGDSALYFCASSVGNSNTEAFFGQGTRLTVV.